Listed here are 6 T cell receptor beta chains from one sample, sequenced in a study of shared clonotypes between healthy human individuals. Measured with immunoSEQ multiplex PCR; TCRdb has only the in-frame clones, and not every one. The sample has over 2 million clones; roughly 94% are singletons. As defined, naive CD8 cells were CD45RO-negative and positively selected for CCR7, with terminally differentiated effector memory CD45RA+ cells excluded. Material for sequencing was naive CD8+ T cells sorted from blood. Source of these receptors: a man aged 18 to 30 in good health.

The chain is built from TRBV18 and TRBJ1-5; D ambiguous. Germline CDR1 and CDR2: KGHSH and LQKENI. V lost 8 bases, J lost 4 bases, and 9 bases lay in between. This CDR3 comprises 12 residues. The CDR3 region is CASLRANQPQHF. The DNA for the CDR3 is TGTGCCAGCCTGCGGGCGAATCAGCCCCAGCATTTT.

This clone was counted a single time. Additional DNA sequences in this sample encode the identical CDR3. V and J are TRBV7-2 and TRBJ2-7; no definite D call. Trimming stripped 2 bases from V and 3 bases from J, with 5 bases between. Germline V gene lookup returns CDR1 SGHTA and CDR2 FQGNSA. The CDR3 spans 12 residues. CDR3 amino acids: CASSLRSYEQYF. The CDR3 nucleotides read TGTGCCAGCAGCTTACGGAGCTACGAGCAGTACTTC. The full variable domain, with the rest looked up from reference TRBV7-2 and TRBJ2-7, is GAGVSQSPSNKVTEKGKDVELRCDPISGHTALYWYRQSLGQGLEFLIYFQGNSAPDKSGLPSDRFSAERTGGSVSTLTIQRTQQEDSAVYLCASSLRSYEQYFGPGTRLTVT.

The rearrangement joins TRBV7-9 to TRBJ2-2; the match to TRBD1 covers 7 bases. There are 14 residues in the CDR3. The J segment lost 5 bases and the V segment lost 3 bases, leaving 3 bases of the junction unmatched. Germline loops: CDR1 SEHNR, CDR2 FQNEAQ (reference sequence). CDR3 protein: CASSFQGVTGELFF. As DNA, the CDR3 is TGTGCCAGCAGCTTTCAGGGGGTAACCGGGGAGCTGTTTTTT.

On this clone: The junction departs from germline at one end; a sequencing error may be responsible. The CDR3: CASTNLAGLRVQETRYF. In nucleotides, the CDR3 is TGTGCCAGCACCAACCTCGCAGGGCTTAGGGTTCAAGAGACCCGGTACTTC. This rearrangement joins TRBV18 to TRBJ2-5, with D maybe TRBD1 (5 bases). In germline, CDR1 is KGHSH, CDR2 LQKENI. This CDR3 is built from 17 residues.

The rearrangement uses TRBV13 and TRBJ1-1, with a weak D call TRBD1 (5 bases). Trimming took 4 bases from V and 3 from J, leaving 12 bases between them. The CDR3 covers 14 residues. Germline CDR1 and CDR2: PRHDT and FYEKMQ (reference sequence). The CDR3 spells CASSSQEGYTEAFF. For the CDR3, the DNA is TGTGCCAGCAGCTCACAGGAGGGATACACTGAAGCTTTCTTT.

The chain carries TRBV6-5 and TRBJ2-1; D ambiguous. This CDR3 is built from 14 residues. V was trimmed by 2 bases and J by 6 bases, leaving 11 bases between them. CDR1 and CDR2 (germline): MNHEY, SVGAGI. CDR3 DNA sequence: TGTGCCAGCAGTTACGGACCCCTCAGCAATGAGCAGTTCTTC. The encoded protein is CASSYGPLSNEQFF.